This TCR beta chain appears in the sequencing data of a study of beta chain features in type 1 diabetes. Study-level background: Summed over all samples, the examined sorted cells came to 95 million to 120 million.

This CDR3 comprises 13 residues. V was shortened by 4 bases and J by 0 bases, with 9 bases between the two germline ends. Germline V gene data show CDR1 as SQVTM and CDR2 as ANQGSEA. About this clone itself: This same CDR3 is encoded by further DNA sequences in the sample.

The study reverse transcribed the entire isolated RNA, so it sequenced expressed TCRB transcripts. TCRdb's table, derived via immunoSEQ multiplex PCR, lists solely in-frame clones and lacks some. The sample lists around 430,000 clones, approximately 30% seen once, with 0.05% to 0.065% in the top ten. Sequenced sample: naive CD4+ T cells from blood. The receptor comes from a man between 18 and 35 years old in good health. This sequence joins TRBV29-1 and TRBJ1-1; D possibly corresponds to TRBD1 (5 bases). The CDR3 here is CSVVGDLNTEAFF. The CDR3 bases are TGCAGCGTTGTCGGGGACCTGAACACTGAAGCTTTCTTT.